This paragraph covers one T cell receptor beta chain sequence. Assay: immunoSEQ multiplex PCR; the TCRdb copy retains only in-frame clones and omits some. The data contain approximately 300,000 clones, about 85% of them singletons. Residents of about 25 US areas, aged about 18 to 100 years, made up the participants. The junction had 3 bases not matched to a gene; V was cut back by 6 bases and J by 3 bases. The CDR3 sequence is 14 residues long. Germline V gene data show CDR1 as MRHNA and CDR2 as SNTAGT. This entry belongs to a study of blood T cell repertoires in COVID-19. Across the study: The samples span acute and convalescent COVID-19 from the United States, Italy and Spain.

The sequence came from a young woman who had recovered from COVID-19. V usage is TRBV6-4 and J usage is TRBJ1-1; 11 bases are a match to TRBD1. The sequencing input was PBMCs or T cells enriched from blood (not recorded which). The CDR3 DNA follows: TGTGCCAGCAGCCAGGGACAGGGGGACACTGAAGCTTTCTTT. Its translation is CASSQGQGDTEAFF.